This T cell receptor (beta chain) was found in a study of regulatory T cells in long-lasting Graves disease. Study results and limitations: Persistent cases favored TRBV28, TRBJ1-2 and TRBJ2-5.

Indicated time point: newly diagnosed GD, antithyroid drugs for less than 3 months. The TCR library was made from RNA that had been extracted from PBMCs in TRIzol. Concerning this clonotype itself: What it recognizes is unknown.

Building of the TCR beta libraries involved iRepertoire HTBI primers and Arm-PCR of CDR3 regions. MiXCR, run by TCRdb on the multiplex PCR reads, gives a single entry per CDR3 protein. This table has more than 400,000 distinct CDR3 sequences, 15% to 20% appearing once. The CDR3 contains 16 residues. CDR1 is SGHDT and CDR2 is YYEEEE in the germline V gene. V was clipped by 4 bases and J by 6 bases, with 20 bases between them. These data also featured in a second study, about T cells in Graves' hyperthyroidism and ophthalmopathy. That work adds: In patients aged 18 to 65, hyperthyroidism was newly diagnosed, with duration under 2 months. Most thyroid clonotypes expanded above 0.001 appeared in blood too.

This chain connects TRBV5-6 to TRBJ2-4; tentatively, D is TRBD2 (7 bases). Sequenced here: peripheral blood mononuclear cells (PBMCs), sampled at new diagnosis, from a patient treated with antithyroid drugs. This receptor was taken from a man aged 35 to 55 with Graves disease. In DNA form, the CDR3 reads TGTGCCAGCAGCCACAACAGGGCAGCGGGGAGAAACATTCAGTACTTC. Protein product: CASSHNRAAGRNIQYF.